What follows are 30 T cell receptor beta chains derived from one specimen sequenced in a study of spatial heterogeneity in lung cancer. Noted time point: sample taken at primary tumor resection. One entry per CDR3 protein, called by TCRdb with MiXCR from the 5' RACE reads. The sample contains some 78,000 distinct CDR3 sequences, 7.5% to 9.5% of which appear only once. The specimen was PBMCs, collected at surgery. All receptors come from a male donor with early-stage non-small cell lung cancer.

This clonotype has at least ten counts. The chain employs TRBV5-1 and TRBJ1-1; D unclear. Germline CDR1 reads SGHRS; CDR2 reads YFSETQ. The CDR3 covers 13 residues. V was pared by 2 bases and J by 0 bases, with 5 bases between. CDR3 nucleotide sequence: TGCGCCAGCAGCTTCCAGTTGAACACTGAAGCTTTCTTT. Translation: CASSFQLNTEAFF.

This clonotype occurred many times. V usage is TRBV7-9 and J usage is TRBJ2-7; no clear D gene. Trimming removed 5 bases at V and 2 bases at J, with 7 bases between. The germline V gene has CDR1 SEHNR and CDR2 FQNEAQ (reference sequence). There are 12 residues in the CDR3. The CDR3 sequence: CASSPRAYEQYF. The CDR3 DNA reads TGTGCCAGCAGCCCCCGGGCCTACGAGCAGTACTTC. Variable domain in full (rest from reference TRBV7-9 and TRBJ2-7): DTGVSQNPRHKITKRGQNVTFRCDPISEHNRLYWYRQTLGQGPEFLTYFQNEAQLEKSRLLSDRFSAERPKGSFSTLEIQRTEQGDSAMYLCASSPRAYEQYFGPGTRLTVT.

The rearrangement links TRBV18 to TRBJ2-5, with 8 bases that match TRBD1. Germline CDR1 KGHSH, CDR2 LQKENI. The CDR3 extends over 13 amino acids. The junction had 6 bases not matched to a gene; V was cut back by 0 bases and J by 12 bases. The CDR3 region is CASSPPDRAKEYF. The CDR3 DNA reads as TGTGCCAGCTCACCACCGGACAGGGCAAAGGAGTACTTC.

The CDR3 nucleotides read TGTGCCAGCAGCTCGCAGTCTAGCTCCTACGAGCAGTACTTC. This codes for CASSSQSSSYEQYF. The chain joins TRBV7-2 to TRBJ2-7; D uncertain. Trimming took 4 bases from V and 0 from J, leaving 10 bases between them. Germline CDR1 and CDR2: SGHTA and FQGNSA. There are 14 residues in the CDR3.

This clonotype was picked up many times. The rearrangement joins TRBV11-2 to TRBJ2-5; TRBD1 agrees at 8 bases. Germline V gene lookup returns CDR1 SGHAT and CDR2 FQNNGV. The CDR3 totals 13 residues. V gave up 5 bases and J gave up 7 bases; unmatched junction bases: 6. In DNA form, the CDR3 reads TGTGCCAGCAGCCTGGGACAGGAGGGGACCCAGTACTTC. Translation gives CASSLGQEGTQYF.

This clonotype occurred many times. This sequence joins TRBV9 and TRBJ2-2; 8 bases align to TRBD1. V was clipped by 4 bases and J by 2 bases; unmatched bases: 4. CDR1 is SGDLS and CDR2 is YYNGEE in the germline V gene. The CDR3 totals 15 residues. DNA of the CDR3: TGTGCCAGCAGCCCGCAGGGGGCTAACACCGGGGAGCTGTTTTTT. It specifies CASSPQGANTGELFF.

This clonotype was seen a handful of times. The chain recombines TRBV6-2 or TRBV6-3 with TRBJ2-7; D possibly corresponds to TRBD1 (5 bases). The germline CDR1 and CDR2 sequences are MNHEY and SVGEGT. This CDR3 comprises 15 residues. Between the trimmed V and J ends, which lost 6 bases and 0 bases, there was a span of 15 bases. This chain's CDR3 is CASSYGHSSSYEQYF. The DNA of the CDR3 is TGTGCCAGCAGCTATGGACACTCAAGCTCCTACGAGCAGTACTTC.

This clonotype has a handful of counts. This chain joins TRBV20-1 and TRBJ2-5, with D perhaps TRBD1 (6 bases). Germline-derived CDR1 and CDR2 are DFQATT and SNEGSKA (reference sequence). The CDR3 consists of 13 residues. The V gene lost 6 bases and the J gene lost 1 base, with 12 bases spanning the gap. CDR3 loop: CSALGHLQETQYF. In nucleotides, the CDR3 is TGCAGTGCCCTGGGACACCTCCAAGAGACCCAGTACTTC.

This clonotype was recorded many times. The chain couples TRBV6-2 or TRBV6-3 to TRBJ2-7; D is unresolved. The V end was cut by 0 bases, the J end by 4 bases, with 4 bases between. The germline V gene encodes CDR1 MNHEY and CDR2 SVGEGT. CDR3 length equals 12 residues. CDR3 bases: TGTGCCAGCAGTTACTCGACGTACGAGCAGTACTTC. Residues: CASSYSTYEQYF.

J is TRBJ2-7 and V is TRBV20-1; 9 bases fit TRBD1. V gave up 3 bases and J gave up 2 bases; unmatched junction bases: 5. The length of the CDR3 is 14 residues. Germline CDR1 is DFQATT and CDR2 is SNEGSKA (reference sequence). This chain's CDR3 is CSASLGTGTYEQYF. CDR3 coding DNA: TGCAGTGCTAGTCTCGGGACAGGGACCTACGAGCAGTACTTC.

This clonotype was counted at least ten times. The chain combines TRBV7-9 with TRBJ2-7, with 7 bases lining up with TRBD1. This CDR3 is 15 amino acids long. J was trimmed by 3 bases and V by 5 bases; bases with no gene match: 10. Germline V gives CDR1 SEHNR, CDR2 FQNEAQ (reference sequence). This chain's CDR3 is CASSRTTGSLYEQYF. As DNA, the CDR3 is TGTGCCAGCAGCCGAACGACAGGGAGCCTCTACGAGCAGTACTTC.

The CDR3 here is CASSLESRKETQYF. The CDR3 nucleotides are TGTGCCAGCAGCTTAGAGAGCCGAAAAGAGACCCAGTACTTC. The chain carries TRBV7-9 and TRBJ2-5; D remains unclear. Per the germline V gene, CDR1 is SEHNR and CDR2 is FQNEAQ (reference sequence). V was trimmed by 1 base and J by 3 bases, leaving 9 bases between them. The CDR3 spans 14 residues.

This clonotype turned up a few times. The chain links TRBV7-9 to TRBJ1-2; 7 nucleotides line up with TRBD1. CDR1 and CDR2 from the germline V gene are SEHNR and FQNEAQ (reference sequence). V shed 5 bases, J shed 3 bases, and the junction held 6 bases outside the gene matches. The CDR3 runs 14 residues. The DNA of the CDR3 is TGTGCCAGCAGCCAACAGACAGGGTACTATGGCTACACCTTC. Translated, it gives CASSQQTGYYGYTF.

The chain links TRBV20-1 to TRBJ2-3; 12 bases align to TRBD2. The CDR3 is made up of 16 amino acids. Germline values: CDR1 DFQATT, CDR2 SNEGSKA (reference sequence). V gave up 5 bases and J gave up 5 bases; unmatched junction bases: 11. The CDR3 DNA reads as TGCAGTGCTGCGTCCCCTAGCGGGAGGGCCGTAGATACGCAGTATTTT. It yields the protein CSAASPSGRAVDTQYF.

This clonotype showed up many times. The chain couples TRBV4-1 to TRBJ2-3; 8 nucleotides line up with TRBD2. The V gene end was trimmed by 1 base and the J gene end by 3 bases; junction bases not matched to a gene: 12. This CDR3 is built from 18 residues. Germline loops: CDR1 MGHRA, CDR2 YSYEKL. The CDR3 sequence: CASSQVSLMGGGTDTQYF. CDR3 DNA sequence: TGCGCCAGCAGCCAAGTATCACTTATGGGCGGGGGGACAGATACGCAGTATTTT.

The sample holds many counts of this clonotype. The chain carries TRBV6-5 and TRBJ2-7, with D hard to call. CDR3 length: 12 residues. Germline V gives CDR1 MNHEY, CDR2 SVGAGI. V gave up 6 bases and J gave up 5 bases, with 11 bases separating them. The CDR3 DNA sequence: TGTGCCAGCAGCCATGAAGGGAACGAGCAGTACTTC. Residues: CASSHEGNEQYF.

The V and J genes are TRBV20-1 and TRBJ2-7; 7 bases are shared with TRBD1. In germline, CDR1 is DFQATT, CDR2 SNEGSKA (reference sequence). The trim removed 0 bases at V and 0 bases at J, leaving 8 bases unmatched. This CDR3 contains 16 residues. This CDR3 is CSARDRRGRSSYEQYF. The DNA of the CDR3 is TGCAGTGCTAGAGATCGTAGGGGGCGAAGCTCCTACGAGCAGTACTTC.

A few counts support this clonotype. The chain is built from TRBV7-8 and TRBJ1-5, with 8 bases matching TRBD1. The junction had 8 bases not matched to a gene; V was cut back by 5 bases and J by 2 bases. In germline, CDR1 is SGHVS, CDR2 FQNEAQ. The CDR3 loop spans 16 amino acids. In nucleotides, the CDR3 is TGTGCCAGCAGCCTGCGCTCGGACAGGGGCAATCAGCCCCAGCATTTT. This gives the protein CASSLRSDRGNQPQHF.

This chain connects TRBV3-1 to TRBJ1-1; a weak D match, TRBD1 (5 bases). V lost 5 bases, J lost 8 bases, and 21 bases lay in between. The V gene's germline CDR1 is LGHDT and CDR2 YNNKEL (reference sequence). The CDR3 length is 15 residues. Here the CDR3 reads CASSARPGDRVEAFF. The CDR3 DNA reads TGTGCCAGCAGCGCACGACCGGGGGATAGGGTAGAAGCTTTCTTT.

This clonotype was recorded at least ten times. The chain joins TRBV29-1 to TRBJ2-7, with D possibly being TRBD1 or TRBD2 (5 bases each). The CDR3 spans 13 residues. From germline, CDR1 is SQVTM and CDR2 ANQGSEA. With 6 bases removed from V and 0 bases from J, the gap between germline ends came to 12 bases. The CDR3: CSVYSGSSYEQYF. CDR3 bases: TGCAGCGTATACTCAGGGAGCTCCTACGAGCAGTACTTC.

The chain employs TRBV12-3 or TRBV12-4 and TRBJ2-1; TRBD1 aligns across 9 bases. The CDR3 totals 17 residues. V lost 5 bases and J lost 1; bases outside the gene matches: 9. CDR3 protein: CASSLLQGAGSYNEQFF. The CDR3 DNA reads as TGTGCCAGCAGTCTTCTACAGGGGGCTGGATCCTACAATGAGCAGTTCTTC.

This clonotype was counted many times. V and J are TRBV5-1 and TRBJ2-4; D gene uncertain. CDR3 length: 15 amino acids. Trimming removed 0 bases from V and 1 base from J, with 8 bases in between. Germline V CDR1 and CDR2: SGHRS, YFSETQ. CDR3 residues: CASSLELTAKNIQYF. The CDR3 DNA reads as TGCGCCAGCAGCTTGGAGCTGACCGCCAAAAACATTCAGTACTTC.

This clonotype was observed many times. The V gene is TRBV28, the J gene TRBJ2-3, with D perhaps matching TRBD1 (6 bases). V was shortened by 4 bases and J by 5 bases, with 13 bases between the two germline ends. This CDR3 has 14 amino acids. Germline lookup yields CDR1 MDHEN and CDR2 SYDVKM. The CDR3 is CASSSDSTQDTQYF. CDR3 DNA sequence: TGTGCCAGCAGTTCGGACAGTACTCAAGATACGCAGTATTTT.

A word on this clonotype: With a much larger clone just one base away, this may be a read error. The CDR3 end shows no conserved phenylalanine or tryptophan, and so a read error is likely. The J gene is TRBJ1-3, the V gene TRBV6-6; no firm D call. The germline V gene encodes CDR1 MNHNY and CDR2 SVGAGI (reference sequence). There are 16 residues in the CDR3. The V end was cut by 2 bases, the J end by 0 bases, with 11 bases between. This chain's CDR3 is CASSYTQSHSGNTIYY. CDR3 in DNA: TGTGCCAGCAGTTACACTCAGTCCCACTCTGGAAACACCATATATTAT.

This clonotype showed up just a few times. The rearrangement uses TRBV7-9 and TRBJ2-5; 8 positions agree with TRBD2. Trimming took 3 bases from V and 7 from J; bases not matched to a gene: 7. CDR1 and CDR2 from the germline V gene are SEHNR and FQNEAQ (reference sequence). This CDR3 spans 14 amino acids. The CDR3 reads CASSFSGRDLTQYF. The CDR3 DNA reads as TGTGCCAGCAGCTTCTCCGGGAGGGACCTGACCCAGTACTTC.

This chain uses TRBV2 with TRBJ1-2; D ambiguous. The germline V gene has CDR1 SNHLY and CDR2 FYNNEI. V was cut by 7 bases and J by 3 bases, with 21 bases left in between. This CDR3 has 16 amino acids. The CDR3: CASTIEEARSYYGYTF. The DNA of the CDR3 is TGTGCCAGCACGATCGAAGAGGCTAGGTCCTACTATGGCTACACCTTC.

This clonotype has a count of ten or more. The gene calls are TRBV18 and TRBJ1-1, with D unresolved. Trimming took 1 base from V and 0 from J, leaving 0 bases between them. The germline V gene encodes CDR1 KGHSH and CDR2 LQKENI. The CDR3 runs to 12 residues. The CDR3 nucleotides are TGTGCCAGCTCACCACTGAACACTGAAGCTTTCTTT. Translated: CASSPLNTEAFF.

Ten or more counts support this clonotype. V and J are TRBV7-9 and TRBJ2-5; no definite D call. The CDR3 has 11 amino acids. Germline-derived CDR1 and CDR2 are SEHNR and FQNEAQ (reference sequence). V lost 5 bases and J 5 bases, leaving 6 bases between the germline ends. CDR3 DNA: TGTGCCAGCAGCCGCGCGGAGACCCAGTACTTC. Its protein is CASSRAETQYF.

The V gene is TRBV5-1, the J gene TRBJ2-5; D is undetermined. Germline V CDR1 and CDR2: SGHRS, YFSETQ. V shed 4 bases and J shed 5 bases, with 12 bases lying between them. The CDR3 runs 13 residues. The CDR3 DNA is TGCGCCAGCAGCCCGGCTGCGTCGGAGACCCAGTACTTC. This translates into CASSPAASETQYF.

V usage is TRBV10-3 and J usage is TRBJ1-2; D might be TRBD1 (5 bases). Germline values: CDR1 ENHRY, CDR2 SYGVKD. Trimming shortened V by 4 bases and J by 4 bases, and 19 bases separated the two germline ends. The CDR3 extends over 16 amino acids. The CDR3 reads CAISASSRGEAYGYTF. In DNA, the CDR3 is TGTGCCATCAGTGCGAGTAGTAGGGGCGAGGCCTATGGCTACACCTTC.